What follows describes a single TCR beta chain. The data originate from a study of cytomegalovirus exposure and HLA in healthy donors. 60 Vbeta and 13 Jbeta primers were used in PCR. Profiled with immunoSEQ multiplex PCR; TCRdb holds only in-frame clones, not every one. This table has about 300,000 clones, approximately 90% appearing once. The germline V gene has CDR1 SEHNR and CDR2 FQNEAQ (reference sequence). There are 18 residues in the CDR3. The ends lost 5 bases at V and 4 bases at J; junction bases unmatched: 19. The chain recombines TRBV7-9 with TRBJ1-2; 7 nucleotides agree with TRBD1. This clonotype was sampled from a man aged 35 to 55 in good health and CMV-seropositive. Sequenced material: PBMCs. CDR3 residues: CASSPQRAHRGRGYGYTF. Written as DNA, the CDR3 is TGTGCCAGCAGCCCACAGAGGGCCCACAGGGGTCGGGGCTATGGCTACACCTTC.